What follows are 4 T cell receptor beta chains derived from one specimen sequenced in a study of cytomegalovirus exposure and HLA in healthy donors. The table came from immunoSEQ multiplex PCR; TCRdb's copy has only in-frame clones and leaves some out. This table holds 150,000 to 200,000 clones, approximately 86% found once. The sequenced sample was PBMCs. These receptors were collected from a young woman in good health and CMV-seronegative.

This clone occurred once. V gene TRBV7-9 combines with J gene TRBJ2-1, with 9 positions matching TRBD2. The J segment lost 6 bases and the V segment lost 4 bases, leaving 1 base of the junction unmatched. This CDR3 is built from 13 residues. Looked up from germline, CDR1 is SEHNR and CDR2 is FQNEAQ (reference sequence). The CDR3: CASSSSGANEQFF. CDR3 in DNA: TGTGCCAGCAGCTCTAGCGGGGCCAATGAGCAGTTCTTC.

This clone has a single count. The chain combines TRBV6-5 with TRBJ1-1, with D perhaps matching TRBD1 (6 bases). V was cut by 0 bases and J by 12 bases, with 8 bases left in between. CDR3 length: 11 residues. The germline CDR1 and CDR2 sequences are MNHEY and SVGAGI. CDR3 residues: CASSYSDRTFF. The CDR3 DNA reads TGTGCCAGCAGTTACTCGGACAGAACTTTCTTT.

With respect to this clone: Other nucleotide sequences from this sample produce the same CDR3. V is TRBV18 and J is TRBJ2-7; no clear D gene. The V end lost 3 bases, the J end lost 0 bases, and 3 bases lay between the germline ends. The CDR3 has 12 residues. The germline CDR1 and CDR2 sequences are KGHSH and LQKENI. The DNA of the CDR3 is TGTGCCAGCTCACCGAGCTCCTACGAGCAGTACTTC. Its protein product is CASSPSSYEQYF.

The rearrangement joins TRBV2 to TRBJ1-1; D uncertain. Germline-derived CDR1 and CDR2 are SNHLY and FYNNEI. Trimming shortened V by 10 bases and J by 4 bases, and 10 bases separated the two germline ends. The CDR3 runs 11 residues. The CDR3: CATREATEAFF. The CDR3 region has the DNA TGTGCCACAAGGGAGGCCACTGAAGCTTTCTTT. The whole variable domain, filled in from reference TRBV2 and TRBJ1-1, reads EPEVTQTPSHQVTQMGQEVILRCVPISNHLYFYWYRQILGQKVEFLVSFYNNEISEKSEIFDDQFSVERPDGSNFTLKIRSTKLEDSAMYFCATREATEAFFGQGTRLTVV.